This TCR beta chain comes out of a study of blood T cell repertoires in COVID-19. CDR1 SGHTA and CDR2 FQGTGA come from the germline V gene. V gave up 6 bases and J gave up 1 base, with 5 bases separating them. This CDR3 contains 12 residues. Some clones are missing from TCRdb's copy, which holds only in-frame ones; the method was immunoSEQ multiplex PCR. The data show around 73,000 clones, about 86% seen once. This receptor was obtained from a human donor in a cohort sampled during active COVID-19. The source material was peripheral blood. The chain links TRBV7-3 to TRBJ2-3; D is unclear. CDR3 bases: TGTGCCAGCAGTCCCGGCACAGATACGCAGTATTTT. Its translation is CASSPGTDTQYF.